This TCR beta chain was recorded in a study of cytomegalovirus exposure and HLA in healthy donors. Regarding this clone: Its cognate antigen is unknown.

General study findings and limits: Rarity held for most TCR sequences, but there were some public TCRs that occurred in many donors.

V shed 6 bases and J shed 2 bases, with 17 bases lying between them. Germline V gene data show CDR1 as LNHDA and CDR2 as SQIVND (reference sequence). The CDR3 length is 17 residues. Primers for the PCR totalled 60 Vbeta and 13 Jbeta. The protocol was immunoSEQ multiplex PCR, while the TCRdb copy is restricted to in-frame clones and leaves out a portion. Recorded for this sample: around 120,000 clones. This sequence originates from a man aged 45-60 years in good health and CMV-seronegative. This rearrangement joins TRBV19 to TRBJ2-6, with D tentatively TRBD2 (6 bases). The sequenced sample consisted of PBMCs. The CDR3 region has the DNA TGTGCCAGTAGGCTAGGAGGGACGCCACCTGGGGCCAACGTCCTGACTTTC. Translation gives CASRLGGTPPGANVLTF. The entire variable domain, with the rest obtained from reference TRBV19 and TRBJ2-6, is as follows: DGGITQSPKYLFRKEGQNVTLSCEQNLNHDAMYWYRQDPGQGLRLIYYSQIVNDFQKGDIAEGYSVSREKKESFPLTVTSAQKNPTAFYLCASRLGGTPPGANVLTFGAGSRLTVL.